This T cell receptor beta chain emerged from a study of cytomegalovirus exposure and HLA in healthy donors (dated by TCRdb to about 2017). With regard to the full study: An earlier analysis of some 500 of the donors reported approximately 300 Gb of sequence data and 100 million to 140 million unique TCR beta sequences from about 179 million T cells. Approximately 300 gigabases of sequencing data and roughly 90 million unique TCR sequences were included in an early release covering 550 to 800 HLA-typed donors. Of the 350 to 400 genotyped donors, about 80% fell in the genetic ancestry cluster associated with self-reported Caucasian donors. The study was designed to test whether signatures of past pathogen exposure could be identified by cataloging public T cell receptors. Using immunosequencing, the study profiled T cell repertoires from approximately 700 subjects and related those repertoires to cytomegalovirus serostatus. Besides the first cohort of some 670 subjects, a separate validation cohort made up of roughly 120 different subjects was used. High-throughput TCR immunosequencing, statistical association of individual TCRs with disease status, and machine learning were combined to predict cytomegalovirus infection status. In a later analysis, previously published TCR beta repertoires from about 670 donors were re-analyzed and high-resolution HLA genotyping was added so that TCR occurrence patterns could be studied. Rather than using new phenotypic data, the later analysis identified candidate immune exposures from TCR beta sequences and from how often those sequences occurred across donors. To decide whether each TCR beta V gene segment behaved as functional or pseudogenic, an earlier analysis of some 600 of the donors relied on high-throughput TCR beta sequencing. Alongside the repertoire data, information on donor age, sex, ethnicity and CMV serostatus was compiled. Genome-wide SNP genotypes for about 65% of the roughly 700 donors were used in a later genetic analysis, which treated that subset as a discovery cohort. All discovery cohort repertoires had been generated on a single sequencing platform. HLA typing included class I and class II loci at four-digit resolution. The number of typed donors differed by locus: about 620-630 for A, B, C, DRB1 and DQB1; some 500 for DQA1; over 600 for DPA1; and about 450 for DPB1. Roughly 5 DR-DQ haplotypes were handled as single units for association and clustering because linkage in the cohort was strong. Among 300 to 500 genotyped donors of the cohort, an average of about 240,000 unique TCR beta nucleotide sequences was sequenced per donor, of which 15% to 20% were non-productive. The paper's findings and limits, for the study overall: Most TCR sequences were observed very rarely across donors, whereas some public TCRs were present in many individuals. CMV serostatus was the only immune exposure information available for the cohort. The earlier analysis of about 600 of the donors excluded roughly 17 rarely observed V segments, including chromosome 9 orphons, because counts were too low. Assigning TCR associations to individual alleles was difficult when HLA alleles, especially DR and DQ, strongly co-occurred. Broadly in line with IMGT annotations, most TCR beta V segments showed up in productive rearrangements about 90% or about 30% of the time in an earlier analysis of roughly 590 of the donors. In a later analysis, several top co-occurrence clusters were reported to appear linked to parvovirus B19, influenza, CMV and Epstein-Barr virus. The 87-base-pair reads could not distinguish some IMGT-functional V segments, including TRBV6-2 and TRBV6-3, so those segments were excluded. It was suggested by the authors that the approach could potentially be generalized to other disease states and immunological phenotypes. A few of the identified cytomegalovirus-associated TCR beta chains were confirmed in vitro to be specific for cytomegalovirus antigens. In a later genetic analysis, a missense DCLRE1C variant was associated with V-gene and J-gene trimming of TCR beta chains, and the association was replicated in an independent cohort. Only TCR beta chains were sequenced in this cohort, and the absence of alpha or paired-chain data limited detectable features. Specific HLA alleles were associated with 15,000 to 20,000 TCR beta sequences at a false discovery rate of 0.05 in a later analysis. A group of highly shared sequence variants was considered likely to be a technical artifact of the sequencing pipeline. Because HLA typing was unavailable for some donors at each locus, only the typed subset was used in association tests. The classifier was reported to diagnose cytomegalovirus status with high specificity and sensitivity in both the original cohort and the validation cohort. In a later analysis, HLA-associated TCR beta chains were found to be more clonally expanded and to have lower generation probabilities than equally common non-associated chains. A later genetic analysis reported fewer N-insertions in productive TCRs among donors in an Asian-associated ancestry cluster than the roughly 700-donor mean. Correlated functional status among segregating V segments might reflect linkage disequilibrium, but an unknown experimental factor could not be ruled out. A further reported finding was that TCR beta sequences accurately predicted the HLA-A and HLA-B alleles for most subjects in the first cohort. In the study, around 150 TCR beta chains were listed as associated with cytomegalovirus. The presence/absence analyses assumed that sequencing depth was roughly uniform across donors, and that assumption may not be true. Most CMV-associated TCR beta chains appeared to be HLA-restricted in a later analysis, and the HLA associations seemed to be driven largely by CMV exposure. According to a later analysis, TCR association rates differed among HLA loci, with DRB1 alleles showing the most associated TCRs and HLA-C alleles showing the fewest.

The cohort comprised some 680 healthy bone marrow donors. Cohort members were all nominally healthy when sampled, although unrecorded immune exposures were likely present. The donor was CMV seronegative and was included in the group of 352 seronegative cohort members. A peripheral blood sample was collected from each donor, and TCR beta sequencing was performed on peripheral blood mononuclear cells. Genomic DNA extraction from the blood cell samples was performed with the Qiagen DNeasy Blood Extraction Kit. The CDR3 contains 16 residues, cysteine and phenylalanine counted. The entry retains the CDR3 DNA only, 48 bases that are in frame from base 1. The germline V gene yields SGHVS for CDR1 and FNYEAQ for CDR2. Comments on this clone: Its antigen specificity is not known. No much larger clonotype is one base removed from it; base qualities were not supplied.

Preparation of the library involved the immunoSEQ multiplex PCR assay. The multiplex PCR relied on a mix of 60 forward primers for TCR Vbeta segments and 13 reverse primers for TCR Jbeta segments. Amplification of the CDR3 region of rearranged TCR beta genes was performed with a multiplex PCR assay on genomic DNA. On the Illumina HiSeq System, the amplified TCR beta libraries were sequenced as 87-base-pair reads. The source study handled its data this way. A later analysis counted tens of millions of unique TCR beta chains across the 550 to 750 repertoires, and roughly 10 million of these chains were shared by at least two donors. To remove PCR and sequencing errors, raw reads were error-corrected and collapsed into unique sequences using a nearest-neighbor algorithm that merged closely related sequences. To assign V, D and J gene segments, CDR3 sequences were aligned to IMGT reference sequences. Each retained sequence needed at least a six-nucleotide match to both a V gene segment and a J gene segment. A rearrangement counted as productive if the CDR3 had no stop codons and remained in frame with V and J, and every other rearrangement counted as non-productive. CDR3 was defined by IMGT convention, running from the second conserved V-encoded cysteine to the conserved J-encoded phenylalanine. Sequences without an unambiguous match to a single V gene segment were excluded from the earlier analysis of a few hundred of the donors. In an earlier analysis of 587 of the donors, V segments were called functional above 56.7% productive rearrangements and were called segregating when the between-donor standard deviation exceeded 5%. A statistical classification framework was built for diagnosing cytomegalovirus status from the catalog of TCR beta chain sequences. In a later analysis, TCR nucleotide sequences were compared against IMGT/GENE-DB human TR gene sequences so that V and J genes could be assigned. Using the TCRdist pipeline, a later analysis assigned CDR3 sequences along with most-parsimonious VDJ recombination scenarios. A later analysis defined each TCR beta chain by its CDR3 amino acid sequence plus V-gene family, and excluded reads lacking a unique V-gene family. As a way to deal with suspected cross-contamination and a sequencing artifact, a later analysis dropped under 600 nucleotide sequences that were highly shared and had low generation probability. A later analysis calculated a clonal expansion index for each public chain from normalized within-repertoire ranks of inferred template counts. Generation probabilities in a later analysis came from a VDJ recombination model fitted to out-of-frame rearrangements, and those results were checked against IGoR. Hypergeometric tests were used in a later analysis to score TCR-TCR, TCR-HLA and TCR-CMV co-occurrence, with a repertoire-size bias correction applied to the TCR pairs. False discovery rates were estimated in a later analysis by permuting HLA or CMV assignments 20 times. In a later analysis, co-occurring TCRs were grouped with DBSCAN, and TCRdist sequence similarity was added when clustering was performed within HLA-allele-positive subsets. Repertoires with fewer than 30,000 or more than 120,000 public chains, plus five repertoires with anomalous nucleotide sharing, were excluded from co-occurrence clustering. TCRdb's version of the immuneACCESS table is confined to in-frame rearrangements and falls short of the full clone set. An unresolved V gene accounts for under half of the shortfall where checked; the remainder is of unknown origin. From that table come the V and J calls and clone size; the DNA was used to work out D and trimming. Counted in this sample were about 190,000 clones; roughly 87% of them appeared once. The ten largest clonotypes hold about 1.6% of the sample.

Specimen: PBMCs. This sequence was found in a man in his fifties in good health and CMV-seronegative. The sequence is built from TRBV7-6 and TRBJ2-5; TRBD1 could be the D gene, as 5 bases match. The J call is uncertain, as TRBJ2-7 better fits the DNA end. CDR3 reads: CASSSPQGRVSYEQYF. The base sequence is TGTGCCAGCAGCTCCCCTCAGGGAAGGGTCTCCTACGAGCAGTACTTC.